Below, one TCR beta chain is given with its context. TCRdb processed the 5' RACE reads anew with MiXCR; each CDR3 protein has one entry. This table has hundreds of thousands of distinct CDR3 sequences, around 13% appearing once. This sample was taken from a study of T cells after yellow fever vaccination. Source: CD4+ T cells sorted from PBMCs, taken 15 days after the yellow fever booster vaccination. This TCR was recovered from a man between 18 and 29 years old who received the YFV17D yellow fever vaccine.

CDR3 residues: CASSWVTGTFTDTQYF. CDR3 DNA: TGTGCCAGCAGCTGGGTAACCGGGACCTTCACAGATACGCAGTATTTT. The chain links TRBV5-8 to TRBJ2-3; D may be TRBD1 or TRBD2 (5 bases each). V was clipped by 3 bases and J by 2 bases, with 16 bases between them. CDR1 is SGHTS and CDR2 is YDEGEE in the germline V gene. This CDR3 comprises 16 residues.